The 10 T cell receptor beta chains given below trace back to one sample, sequenced in a study of T cells after yellow fever vaccination. A single record per CDR3 protein comes from TCRdb applying MiXCR to the 5' RACE reads. Of 300,000 to 400,000 distinct CDR3 sequences detected, almost 4% appear once; the ten largest clones hold 20% to 30%. This specimen consisted of PBMCs, obtained 5 days after the yellow fever booster vaccination. The receptor source for this set is a man in his late teens or twenties who received the YFV17D yellow fever vaccine.

V gene TRBV4-1 combines with J gene TRBJ2-6; 14 bases agree with TRBD2. The CDR3 length is 19 residues. Unmatched junction bases numbered 5, after V lost 3 bases and J lost 1 base. The V gene's germline CDR1 is MGHRA and CDR2 YSYEKL. As DNA, the CDR3 is TGCGCCAGCAGCCAGGGACTAGCGGGGGCCTTATCTGGGGCCAACGTCCTGACTTTC. Residues: CASSQGLAGALSGANVLTF.

The genes are TRBV5-1 and TRBJ2-1; 10 bases map to TRBD2. Germline CDR1 and CDR2: SGHRS and YFSETQ. The CDR3 is made up of 15 amino acids. The V segment lost 3 bases and the J segment 5 bases; nucleotides outside the gene matches: 5. The CDR3 here is CASSSSGTSDNEQFF. The DNA of the CDR3 is TGCGCCAGCAGCTCCTCCGGGACTAGCGACAATGAGCAGTTCTTC.

Written as DNA, the CDR3 is TGTGCCATCAGTGAGTCGAGCGGCTCCTATAATTCACCCCTCCACTTT. Encoded protein: CAISESSGSYNSPLHF. This chain connects TRBV10-3 to TRBJ1-6; D is unresolved. Germline V gene lookup returns CDR1 ENHRY and CDR2 SYGVKD. Deletions cut 0 bases from V and 0 bases from J, with 6 bases between. The CDR3 is made up of 16 amino acids.

This clonotype turned up a few times. This chain uses TRBV5-5 with TRBJ1-3; 8 nucleotides agree with TRBD1. The CDR3 is made up of 16 amino acids. Trimming at V came to 2 bases and at J to 0 bases, leaving 4 bases not matched to a gene. Per germline, CDR1 SGHKS and CDR2 YYEKEE (reference sequence). The CDR3 protein is CASSLDRGFSGNTIYF. The DNA of the CDR3 is TGTGCCAGCAGCTTAGACAGGGGATTCTCTGGAAACACCATATATTTT.

The sample holds a few counts of this clonotype. V usage is TRBV4-3 and J usage is TRBJ2-2; TRBD1 matches at 8 bases. The V gene end was trimmed by 3 bases and the J gene end by 6 bases; junction bases not matched to a gene: 3. This CDR3 has 14 amino acids. Germline CDR1 and CDR2: LGHNA and YSLEER. CDR3 DNA: TGCGCCAGCAGCCAGGGACAGGTTCCCGGGGAGCTGTTTTTT. Residues: CASSQGQVPGELFF.

A few counts support this clonotype. V and J are TRBV19 and TRBJ2-1, with 14 bases fitting TRBD2. Germline-derived CDR1 and CDR2 are LNHDA and SQIVND (reference sequence). V trimming: 3 bases; J trimming: 6 bases; junction bases outside the gene matches: 4. This CDR3 is built from 16 residues. CDR3 nucleotides: TGTGCCAGTAGTATCCCTGGACTAGCGGGGGGCAATGAGCAGTTCTTC. As protein: CASSIPGLAGGNEQFF. The variable domain in full, completed from reference TRBV19 and TRBJ2-1, reads DGGITQSPKYLFRKEGQNVTLSCEQNLNHDAMYWYRQDPGQGLRLIYYSQIVNDFQKGDIAEGYSVSREKKESFPLTVTSAQKNPTAFYLCASSIPGLAGGNEQFFGPGTRLTVL.

The sample holds many counts of this clonotype. The rearrangement joins TRBV28 to TRBJ2-7; D possibly corresponds to TRBD2 (6 bases). Germline V CDR1 and CDR2: MDHEN, SYDVKM. Trimming removed 7 bases from V and 3 bases from J, with 10 bases in between. This CDR3 is 12 amino acids long. The CDR3 is CASTTGGYEQYF. Here the CDR3 DNA reads TGTGCCAGCACCACCGGGGGCTACGAGCAGTACTTC.

This clonotype was observed at least ten times. The chain joins TRBV4-3 to TRBJ2-3, with 9 positions matching TRBD2. CDR3 size: 15 residues. Losses at the gene ends were 1 base for V and 1 base for J; bases not matched to a gene: 0. Per germline, CDR1 LGHNA and CDR2 YSLEER. CDR3: CASSQASGGTDTQYF. The CDR3 region has the DNA TGCGCCAGCAGCCAAGCTAGCGGGGGCACAGATACGCAGTATTTT.

The chain combines TRBV9 with TRBJ2-1; the D call may be TRBD1 or TRBD2 (5 bases each). The length of the CDR3 is 13 residues. V was cut by 6 bases and J by 7 bases, with 14 bases left in between. Germline V gene data show CDR1 as SGDLS and CDR2 as YYNGEE. CDR3 sequence: CASNRNWGNEQFF. CDR3 DNA sequence: TGTGCCAGCAACCGAAATTGGGGGAATGAGCAGTTCTTC.

This chain joins TRBV19 and TRBJ2-7; D is perhaps TRBD2 (5 bases). This CDR3 region has 15 residues. Germline V gene lookup returns CDR1 LNHDA and CDR2 SQIVND (reference sequence). The germline V and J ends were trimmed by 5 bases and 2 bases, with 16 bases remaining between them. The CDR3 is CASSRPGKGAYEQYF. CDR3 nucleotide sequence: TGTGCCAGTAGTCGGCCCGGGAAAGGTGCCTACGAGCAGTACTTC.